The rows below give T cell receptor beta chains drawn from one sample of a study of beta chain features in type 1 diabetes. The protocol was immunoSEQ multiplex PCR, while the TCRdb copy is restricted to in-frame clones and leaves out a portion. The sample lists about 620,000 clones, roughly a sixth occurring once. The sample taken for sequencing was naive CD4+ T cells from blood. These receptors all come from a young man in good health. Both conserved end residues are trimmed from each CDR3. The order of the fields is J gene, V gene, CDR3 protein.

j_gene: TRBJ2-2
v_gene: TRBV7-2
CDR3aa: ASSLAGANFRGELF

j_gene: TRBJ2-3
v_gene: TRBV4-3
CDR3aa: ASSQDLGSTDTQY

j_gene: TRBJ2-1
v_gene: TRBV5-1
CDR3aa: ASSLPSGRNNNEQF

j_gene: TRBJ1-2
v_gene: TRBV10-3
CDR3aa: AISDYGYT

j_gene: TRBJ1-2
v_gene: TRBV19
CDR3aa: ASRWTSSYGYT

j_gene: TRBJ2-3
v_gene: TRBV6-5
CDR3aa: ASAGLALRDTQY

j_gene: TRBJ2-2
v_gene: TRBV5-4
CDR3aa: ASSGGQNTGELF

j_gene: TRBJ2-7
v_gene: TRBV9
CDR3aa: ASSAIGQSYEQY

j_gene: TRBJ2-2
v_gene: TRBV11-2
CDR3aa: ASSFGLAGGNTGELF

j_gene: TRBJ2-1
v_gene: TRBV28
CDR3aa: ASSSAGGSYNEQF

j_gene: TRBJ1-1
v_gene: TRBV7-2
CDR3aa: ASSLTRWDTEAF

j_gene: TRBJ1-5
v_gene: TRBV10-3
CDR3aa: AISESTGLNQPQH

j_gene: TRBJ2-5
v_gene: TRBV11-2
CDR3aa: ASSIGETQY

j_gene: TRBJ2-5
v_gene: TRBV2
CDR3aa: ASSTTHRDDKETQY